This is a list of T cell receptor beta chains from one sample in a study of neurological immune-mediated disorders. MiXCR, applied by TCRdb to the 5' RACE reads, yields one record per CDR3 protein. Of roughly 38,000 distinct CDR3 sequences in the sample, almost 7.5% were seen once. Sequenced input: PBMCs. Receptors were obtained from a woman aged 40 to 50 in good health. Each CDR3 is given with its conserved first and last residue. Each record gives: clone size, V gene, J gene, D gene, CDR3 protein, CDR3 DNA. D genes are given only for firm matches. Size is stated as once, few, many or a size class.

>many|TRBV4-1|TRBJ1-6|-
CASSQVTGSPLHF
TGCGCCAGCAGCCAAGTTACGGGTTCACCCCTCCACTTT
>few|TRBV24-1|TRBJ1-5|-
CAIGTPPQPQHF
TGTGCCATCGGGACACCACCCCAGCCCCAGCATTTT
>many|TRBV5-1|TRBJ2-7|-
CASSFGENYEQYF
TGCGCCAGCAGCTTCGGAGAAAACTACGAGCAGTACTTC
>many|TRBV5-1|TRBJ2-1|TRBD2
CASSLAPLTSGTYNEQFF
TGCGCCAGCAGCTTGGCCCCTCTTACTAGCGGGACCTACAATGAGCAGTTCTTC
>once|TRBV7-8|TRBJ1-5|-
CTSNFGQVLHSNQPQHF
TGTACCAGCAACTTTGGACAAGTCCTCCATAGCAATCAGCCCCAGCATTTT
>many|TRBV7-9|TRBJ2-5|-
CASSSLYRNQETQYF
TGTGCCAGCAGCTCCCTCTACAGAAACCAAGAGACCCAGTACTTC
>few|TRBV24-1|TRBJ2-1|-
CATSDFRSSDYNEQFF
TGTGCCACCAGTGATTTCCGGTCTAGCGACTACAATGAGCAGTTCTTC
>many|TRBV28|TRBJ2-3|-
CASSLRGATDTQYF
TGTGCCAGCAGTTTACGAGGGGCCACAGATACGCAGTATTTT
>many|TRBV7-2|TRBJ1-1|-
CASSLLGFNTEAFF
TGTGCCAGCAGCTTACTTGGCTTTAACACTGAAGCTTTCTTT
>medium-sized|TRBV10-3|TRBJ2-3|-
CAIKRDRSTDTQYF
TGTGCCATCAAGCGGGACAGGAGCACAGATACGCAGTATTTT
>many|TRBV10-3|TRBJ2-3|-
CAISGGGAPTDTQYF
TGTGCCATCAGTGGAGGGGGGGCCCCCACAGATACGCAGTATTTT
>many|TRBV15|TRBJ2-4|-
CATSRDRGAGGRYF
TGTGCCACCAGCAGAGATCGGGGGGCAGGGGGAAGGTACTTC
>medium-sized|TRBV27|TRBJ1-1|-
CASSPRQRSAEAFF
TGTGCCAGCAGTCCCCGACAGCGGTCCGCTGAAGCTTTCTTT
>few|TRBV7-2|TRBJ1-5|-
CASSSMISQPQHF
TGTGCCAGCAGCTCCATGATAAGTCAGCCCCAGCATTTT
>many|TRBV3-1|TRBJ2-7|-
CASSPMTPSDEQYF
TGTGCCAGCAGCCCCATGACACCTTCGGACGAGCAGTACTTC
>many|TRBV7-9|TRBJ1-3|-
CASSPKGRYSGNTIYF
TGTGCCAGCAGCCCCAAGGGCAGATACTCTGGAAACACCATATATTTT
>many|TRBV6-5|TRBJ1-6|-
CASSPTLQGSYNSPLHF
TGTGCCAGCAGTCCTACCCTACAGGGTTCCTATAATTCACCCCTCCACTTT
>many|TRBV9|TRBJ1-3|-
CASSGDIGSSGNTIYF
TGTGCCAGCAGTGGGGACATAGGATCCTCTGGAAACACCATATATTTT
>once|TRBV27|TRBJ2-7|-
CASPASTGEPYF
TGTGCCAGCCCCGCGTCCACTGGAGAGCCGTACTTC
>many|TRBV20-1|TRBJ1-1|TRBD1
CSARDDRGFTEAFF
TGCAGTGCTAGAGACGACAGGGGGTTCACTGAAGCTTTCTTT
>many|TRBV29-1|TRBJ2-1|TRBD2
CSVANIAGYSYNEQFF
TGCAGCGTTGCAAATATAGCGGGTTACTCCTACAATGAGCAGTTCTTC
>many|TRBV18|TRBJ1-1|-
CASSRGGTTAMNTEAFF
TGTGCCAGCTCACGGGGGGGCACAACCGCTATGAACACTGAAGCTTTCTTT
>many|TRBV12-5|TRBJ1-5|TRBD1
CASGGQGAGNQPQHF
TGTGCTAGTGGAGGACAGGGGGCCGGCAATCAGCCCCAGCATTTT